The entry that follows covers one T cell receptor beta chain sequence. Its matching antigen is unknown. This entry belongs to a study of memory CD4+ T cells and cytomegalovirus serostatus. Study-wide results and limits: The CMV-associated TCR signature appears largely within the CD4+ memory repertoire.

Profiling relied on immunoSEQ multiplex PCR, and the TCRdb table lists in-frame clones only, not all of them. This sample carries under 70,000 clones, about 81% of them seen once, and the ten largest clones take around 1.1%. Trimming cost V 4 bases and J 0 bases; bases outside gene matches: 1. Germline CDR1 SGHTA, CDR2 FQGNSA. This CDR3 comprises 16 residues. Single viable CD3+CD4+CD8-CD45RO+ cells were sorted as the memory CD4+ T cells. This TCR was sampled from an adult in good health and CMV-seronegative. Sequenced material: memory CD4+ T cells from blood. J is TRBJ2-6 and V is TRBV7-2, with 9 bases identical to TRBD1. The CDR3 region has the DNA TGTGCCAGCAGCTGGGACAGGGCCTCTGGGGCCAACGTCCTGACTTTC. It encodes CASSWDRASGANVLTF.